The 24 T cell receptor beta chains reported below all come from one sample, sequenced in a study of blood T cells in healthy people across ages. Combining a sample-barcoded 5' primer with a J-beta primer mix, a second PCR ran for roughly 7 to 12 cycles. Each CDR3 protein gets one entry after TCRdb re-called the 5' RACE reads with MiXCR. The profile shows hundreds of thousands of distinct CDR3 sequences, 32% of them singletons. Input material: blood. Source of these receptors: a woman older than 75 in good health.

There are many counts of this clonotype. This chain links TRBV29-1 with TRBJ1-2, with 9 positions matching TRBD1. Germline lookup yields CDR1 SQVTM and CDR2 ANQGSEA. CDR3 length: 15 residues. V was pared by 0 bases and J by 6 bases, with 8 bases of the junction left unmatched. Here the CDR3 DNA reads TGCAGCGTTGAAGATCAGGACAGGGGCGCCCATGGCTACACCTTC. Protein: CSVEDQDRGAHGYTF.

This clonotype appeared a few times. The gene calls are TRBV19 and TRBJ2-2; the match to TRBD2 covers 10 bases. Per the germline V gene, CDR1 is LNHDA and CDR2 is SQIVND (reference sequence). The length of the CDR3 is 17 residues. With V trimmed by 3 bases and J by 4 bases, 8 bases remained unmatched. CDR3 residues: CASSILVSGGTTGELFF. The CDR3 DNA sequence: TGTGCCAGTAGTATTTTAGTTAGCGGGGGGACCACCGGGGAGCTGTTTTTT. Full variable domain (outside the CDR3, taken from reference TRBV19 and TRBJ2-2): DGGITQSPKYLFRKEGQNVTLSCEQNLNHDAMYWYRQDPGQGLRLIYYSQIVNDFQKGDIAEGYSVSREKKESFPLTVTSAQKNPTAFYLCASSILVSGGTTGELFFGEGSRLTVL.

Comments on this clonotype: This may be a read error: a much more frequent sequence differs by one nucleotide. This chain links TRBV7-2 with TRBJ2-3, with 8 bases lining up with TRBD2. V shed 5 bases, J shed 8 bases, and the junction held 15 bases outside the gene matches. This CDR3 contains 16 residues. Looked up from germline, CDR1 is SGHTA and CDR2 is FQGNSA. CDR3 residues: CASSPGRGDSWGTQYF. The CDR3 nucleotides are TGTGCCAGCAGCCCAGGGCGGGGGGATTCGTGGGGTACGCAGTATTTT.

Worth noting for this clonotype: One end of the junction varies from germline; a read error may be responsible. This chain uses TRBV4-2 with TRBJ1-4; D ambiguous. The germline CDR1 and CDR2 sequences are LGHNA and YNFKEQ. This CDR3 has 14 amino acids. Here the CDR3 reads CASSQEVGRRKRFF. In nucleotides, the CDR3 is TGTGCCAGCAGCCAAGAGGTAGGGAGGAGAAAACGGTTTTTT.

This clonotype has a handful of counts. V and J are TRBV7-9 and TRBJ2-7; no definite D call. Near its end, the DNA agrees better with TRBJ2-5, so the J call may be wrong. The germline V gene encodes CDR1 SEHNR and CDR2 FQNEAQ (reference sequence). The CDR3 extends over 12 amino acids. CDR3 protein: CASTGAQETQYF. The CDR3 region has the DNA TGTGCCAGCACAGGAGCACAAGAGACCCAGTACTTC.

The chain joins TRBV12-3 or TRBV12-4 to TRBJ2-3, with 12 bases fitting TRBD2. CDR3 size: 17 residues. The junction had 9 bases not matched to a gene; V was cut back by 6 bases and J by 2 bases. CDR3 in DNA: TGTGCCAGCAGCCCAGGCGCTAGCGGGGGGGACACAGATACGCAGTATTTT. Encoded protein: CASSPGASGGDTDTQYF.

This clonotype has only a few counts. The J gene is TRBJ1-1, the V gene TRBV18, with D possibly being TRBD1 (5 bases). In germline, CDR1 is KGHSH, CDR2 LQKENI. The V end lost 3 bases, the J end lost 3 bases, and 8 bases lay between the germline ends. CDR3 length equals 13 residues. The chain's CDR3 is CASSPDTHTEAFF. The CDR3 DNA follows: TGTGCCAGCTCACCGGACACCCACACTGAAGCTTTCTTT.

The sample holds many counts of this clonotype. This chain joins TRBV4-2 and TRBJ2-3; 9 bases are a match to TRBD2. The ends lost 0 bases at V and 0 bases at J; junction bases unmatched: 7. The CDR3 is made up of 18 amino acids. Germline V gives CDR1 LGHNA, CDR2 YNFKEQ. CDR3 loop: CASSQDETSGFSTDTQYF. The CDR3 DNA follows: TGTGCCAGCAGCCAAGACGAGACTAGCGGTTTTAGCACAGATACGCAGTATTTT.

This rearrangement joins TRBV5-1 to TRBJ2-4; TRBD2 matches 7 bases. The J call is doubtful: the DNA matches TRBJ2-5 better. The CDR3 runs 15 residues. Germline V CDR1 and CDR2: SGHRS, YFSETQ. Written as DNA, the CDR3 is TGCGCCAGCAGCTTGAATAGGGAGGGGACGGAGACCCAGTACTTC. Residues: CASSLNREGTETQYF.

Of note for this clonotype: This may come from a read error, since a much larger clone is one base off. The chain combines TRBV7-2 with TRBJ1-2; unclear D gene. Germline assignment: CDR1 SGHTA and CDR2 FQGNSA. Trimming shortened V by 0 bases and J by 2 bases, and 10 bases separated the two germline ends. This CDR3 is built from 15 residues. The CDR3 bases are TGTGCCAGCAGCTTAGCCGCAAGGCAGAACTATGGCTACACCTTC. Protein sequence: CASSLAARQNYGYTF.

The chain is built from TRBV11-2 and TRBJ2-1; D is perhaps TRBD2 (5 bases). Trimming cost V 1 base and J 11 bases, with 18 bases left between them. The germline gives CDR1 SGHAT, CDR2 FQNNGV. The CDR3 has 15 amino acids. This CDR3 reads CASSLGGLALIQQFF. CDR3 sequence (DNA): TGTGCCAGCAGCTTAGGTGGTCTAGCACTGATCCAGCAGTTCTTC.

This clonotype was seen ten or more times. V gene TRBV10-3 combines with J gene TRBJ2-7; D is perhaps TRBD2 (6 bases). V dropped 1 base and J dropped 1 base, with 14 bases sitting between them. The CDR3 is 16 amino acids. CDR1 is ENHRY and CDR2 is SYGVKD in the germline V gene. CDR3 sequence reads: CAISEFPGVISYEQYF. CDR3 sequence (DNA): TGTGCCATCAGTGAGTTTCCGGGGGTGATATCCTACGAGCAGTACTTC.

As regards this clonotype: This may arise from a read error, as a much more abundant clone is one base away. This chain connects TRBV6-1 to TRBJ2-7; no clear D. The CDR3 consists of 12 residues. In germline, CDR1 is MNHNS, CDR2 SASEGT. The CDR3 sequence: CASSETDYGYNF. In nucleotides, the CDR3 is TGTGCCAGCAGTGAGACGGATTATGGCTACAACTTC.

This clonotype was found many times. The V call is TRBV7-9, the J call TRBJ1-2; no reliable D call. Germline values: CDR1 SEHNR, CDR2 FQNEAQ (reference sequence). This CDR3 has 14 amino acids. Trimming pared 5 bases from V and 4 bases from J, leaving 14 bases between. The CDR3 is CASSPSVPTYGYTF. The DNA of the CDR3 is TGTGCCAGCAGCCCCTCGGTCCCCACCTATGGCTACACCTTC.

This clonotype was counted many times. The rearrangement uses TRBV20-1 and TRBJ1-5; TRBD1 is a possible D gene (6 bases). The germline V and J ends were trimmed by 2 bases and 0 bases, with 20 bases remaining between them. The CDR3 length is 18 residues. CDR1 and CDR2 (germline): DFQATT, SNEGSKA (reference sequence). CDR3 residues: CSARPPRGGDPSNQPQHF. The CDR3 DNA reads TGCAGTGCTAGACCCCCGAGGGGGGGGGATCCTAGCAATCAGCCCCAGCATTTT.

The CDR3 sequence is CASTPGAGDHNEQFF. For the CDR3, the DNA is TGCGCCAGCACCCCGGGGGCAGGGGACCACAATGAGCAGTTCTTC. The chain joins TRBV5-1 to TRBJ2-1; D is perhaps TRBD1 or TRBD2 (6 bases each). CDR1 and CDR2 from the germline V gene are SGHRS and YFSETQ. CDR3 length: 15 residues. Trimming removed 6 bases at V and 5 bases at J, with 18 bases between.

CDR3 coding DNA: TGCAGTGCTAGCTTACCGGGTGTGAACACTGAAGCTTTCTTT. Residues: CSASLPGVNTEAFF. The chain is built from TRBV20-1 and TRBJ1-1; D uncertain. The germline V gene encodes CDR1 DFQATT and CDR2 SNEGSKA (reference sequence). The CDR3 has 14 residues. Deletions cut 3 bases from V and 0 bases from J, with 11 bases between.

The chain joins TRBV20-1 to TRBJ2-5, with 9 nucleotides matching TRBD2. The germline V gene encodes CDR1 DFQATT and CDR2 SNEGSKA (reference sequence). V was clipped by 5 bases and J by 5 bases; unmatched bases: 6. The CDR3 contains 13 residues. CDR3 bases: TGCAGTGCTGGCGGGGGGGGCCCTGAGACCCAGTACTTC. This gives the protein CSAGGGGPETQYF.

The table lists this clonotype with many counts. The chain is built from TRBV27 and TRBJ2-3, with D possibly TRBD1 on 6 matching bases. Germline V gives CDR1 MNHEY, CDR2 SMNVEV (reference sequence). CDR3 length: 15 amino acids. V was pared by 4 bases and J by 1 base, with 12 bases between. As DNA, the CDR3 is TGTGCCAGCAGTTCCACAGGGTCCCGCACAGATACGCAGTATTTT. Translated, it gives CASSSTGSRTDTQYF.

Regarding this clonotype: This could be a read error, since a much larger clone is one nucleotide away. The V call is TRBV6-1, the J call TRBJ2-5; 11 nucleotides agree with TRBD2. V was clipped by 3 bases and J by 11 bases; unmatched bases: 14. Germline CDR1 MNHNS, CDR2 SASEGT. The CDR3 has 16 residues. The CDR3 sequence: CASSEILAGAFGEQYF. The CDR3 DNA reads as TGTGCCAGCAGTGAGATACTAGCGGGGGCCTTTGGAGAGCAGTACTTC.

This clonotype has just one count. This could be a read error, since a much larger clone is one nucleotide away. The chain couples TRBV28 to TRBJ2-1; 8 nucleotides line up with TRBD1. The CDR3 totals 16 residues. The junction had 14 bases not matched to a gene; V was cut back by 3 bases and J by 10 bases. Germline-derived CDR1 and CDR2 are MDHEN and SYDVKM. This chain's CDR3 is CASSFPSGQESYEQFF. DNA for the CDR3: TGTGCCAGCAGTTTTCCGTCGGGACAGGAATCCTACGAGCAGTTCTTC. The full variable domain, with the rest looked up from reference TRBV28 and TRBJ2-1, is DVKVTQSSRYLVKRTGEKVFLECVQDMDHENMFWYRQDPGLGLRLIYFSYDVKMKEKGDIPEGYSVSREKKERFSLILESASTNQTSMYLCASSFPSGQESYEQFFGPGTRLTVL.

This clonotype has more than one count but fewer than ten. The gene calls are TRBV6-2 or TRBV6-3 and TRBJ2-3, with D tentatively TRBD1 or TRBD2 (5 bases each). V was trimmed by 6 bases and J by 4 bases, leaving 20 bases between them. Germline V gene sequence: CDR1 MNHEY, CDR2 SVGEGT. The CDR3 is 16 amino acids. This CDR3 reads CASRTPGPPSPDTQYF. The CDR3 nucleotides read TGTGCCAGCAGGACACCGGGACCCCCGAGCCCAGATACGCAGTATTTT.

The chain combines TRBV9 with TRBJ2-2; maybe TRBD1 (6 bases). The CDR3 is 17 residues long. V lost 0 bases and J 0 bases, leaving 12 bases between the germline ends. The germline gives CDR1 SGDLS, CDR2 YYNGEE. The chain's CDR3 is CASSVASRQANTGELFF. The DNA for the CDR3 is TGTGCCAGCAGCGTAGCCTCGAGACAGGCGAACACCGGGGAGCTGTTTTTT.

The genes are TRBV20-1 and TRBJ2-7; D gene unclear. CDR3 length: 11 residues. V lost 6 bases to trimming and J lost 3 bases, with 9 bases between them. CDR1 and CDR2 from the germline V gene are DFQATT and SNEGSKA (reference sequence). The DNA of the CDR3 is TGCAGTGCAAACCGAATCTACGAGCAGTACTTC. It is translated as CSANRIYEQYF.